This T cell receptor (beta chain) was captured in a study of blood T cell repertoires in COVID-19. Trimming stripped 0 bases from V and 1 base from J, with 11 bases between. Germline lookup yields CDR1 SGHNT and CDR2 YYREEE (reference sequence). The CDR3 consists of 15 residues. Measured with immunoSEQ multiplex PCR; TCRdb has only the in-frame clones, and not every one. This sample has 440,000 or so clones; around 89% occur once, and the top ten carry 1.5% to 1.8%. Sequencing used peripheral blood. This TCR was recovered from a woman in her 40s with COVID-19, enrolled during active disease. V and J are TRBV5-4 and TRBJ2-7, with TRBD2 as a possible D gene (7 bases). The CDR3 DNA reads TGTGCCAGCAGCTTGGGCGGGGGCAAGTCCTACGAGCAGTACTTC. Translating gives CASSLGGGKSYEQYF.